This TCR beta chain was captured by sequencing in a study of cytomegalovirus exposure and HLA in healthy donors. Study-level results: In all likelihood, a cluster of highly shared sequence variants was a sequencing artifact.

As for this clone: As yet, its antigen is unknown.

Trimming took 4 bases from V and 0 from J, leaving 10 bases between them. This CDR3 region has 14 residues. In germline, CDR1 is LNHDA, CDR2 SQIVND (reference sequence). 13 Jbeta primers and 60 Vbeta primers were used for the PCR. Sequencing was performed with immunoSEQ multiplex PCR; in TCRdb, only in-frame clones are kept and a portion is missing. This table holds some 130,000 clones, about 85% found once. Sequencing input: PBMCs. The origin of this receptor is a female donor in good health and CMV-seronegative. The chain couples TRBV19 to TRBJ2-7; tentatively, D is TRBD2 (6 bases). CDR3 loop: CASSRDWSSYEQYF. The CDR3 DNA reads as TGTGCCAGTAGTAGGGACTGGAGCTCCTACGAGCAGTACTTC. Filled out from reference TRBV19 and TRBJ2-7, the complete variable domain reads DGGITQSPKYLFRKEGQNVTLSCEQNLNHDAMYWYRQDPGQGLRLIYYSQIVNDFQKGDIAEGYSVSREKKESFPLTVTSAQKNPTAFYLCASSRDWSSYEQYFGPGTRLTVT.